This TCR beta chain was documented in a study of T cell responses to AZD1222 COVID-19 vaccine. The ends were cut back, 1 base at V and 9 bases at J, with 10 bases in the middle. The V gene's germline CDR1 is SGHTA and CDR2 FQGNSA. This CDR3 contains 14 residues. Study-wide findings and caveats: After two AZD1222 doses, spike-specific TCR breadth and depth rose versus day 0. There were vaccine-associated CD4 TCRs across spike, dominant at 160-218 and 743-854.

This clone was seen a few times. The antigen is not known. TCRdb's copy holds only in-frame clones and misses some; the assay was immunoSEQ multiplex PCR. Found here are 90,000 to 120,000 clones, about 89% of them singletons; the top ten hold 5% to 7.5%. This sample comprised peripheral blood, obtained 28 days after the second AZD1222 dose. This TCR derives from an adult who received the AZD1222 COVID-19 vaccine. This rearrangement joins TRBV7-2 to TRBJ1-6; the D gene is possibly TRBD1 (5 bases). The CDR3 loop reads CASSLEGVASPLHF. CDR3 nucleotides: TGTGCCAGCAGCTTAGAAGGGGTTGCTTCACCCCTCCACTTT.